The sequence of this TCR beta chain was determined in a study of blood T cell repertoires in COVID-19. About the research overall: Samples taken during acute and convalescent COVID-19 were collected in the United States, Italy and Spain.

Clones were read by immunoSEQ multiplex PCR, and TCRdb kept only the in-frame ones, dropping some. The sample holds about 140,000 clones; roughly 86% are singletons and the top ten take 3% to 3.5%. The CDR3 covers 15 residues. Germline assignment: CDR1 SGHRS and CDR2 YFSETQ. Trimming removed 6 bases from V and 9 bases from J; junction bases left unmatched: 14. Sequencing used PBMCs or T cells enriched from blood (not recorded which). The receptor's source is a woman aged 50 to 60 with acute COVID-19. This chain joins TRBV5-1 and TRBJ2-1; the match to TRBD2 covers 8 bases. This CDR3 reads CASKASVREDSEQFF. For the CDR3, the DNA is TGCGCCAGCAAGGCGAGTGTGCGGGAGGATAGTGAGCAGTTCTTC.